The 27 T cell receptor beta chains in this list originate from one sample, sequenced in a study of blood T cell repertoires in COVID-19. TCRdb's table, derived via immunoSEQ multiplex PCR, lists solely in-frame clones and lacks some. The profile shows 50,000 to 80,000 clones, around 76% of them singletons. Sample: peripheral blood. All receptors derive from a human donor in a cohort sampled during active COVID-19.

V is TRBV30 and J is TRBJ2-3; 14 bases map to TRBD2. The V segment lost 2 bases and the J segment 3 bases; nucleotides outside the gene matches: 4. Germline V CDR1 and CDR2: GTSNPN, SVGIG (reference sequence). The length of the CDR3 is 16 residues. The CDR3 is CAWSHGLAGGTDTQYF. The DNA of the CDR3 is TGTGCCTGGAGTCACGGACTAGCGGGGGGAACAGATACGCAGTATTTT.

This clone came up a few times. The rearrangement joins TRBV7-6 to TRBJ1-4; 9 positions agree with TRBD1. Germline CDR1 is SGHVS and CDR2 is FNYEAQ. This CDR3 comprises 15 residues. Trimming took 5 bases from V and 3 from J; bases not matched to a gene: 4. The CDR3 DNA reads as TGTGCCAGCAGCGCCAGGACAGGGGCTAATGAAAAACTGTTTTTT. Translation gives CASSARTGANEKLFF.

This clone is a singleton in its sample. V gene TRBV19 combines with J gene TRBJ2-3; TRBD1 might be the D (5 bases). Trimming pared 8 bases from V and 1 base from J, leaving 10 bases between. This CDR3 is built from 13 residues. Germline V CDR1 and CDR2: LNHDA, SQIVND (reference sequence). CDR3 sequence reads: CASAGLGTDTQYF. In nucleotides, the CDR3 is TGTGCCAGTGCAGGGTTGGGCACAGATACGCAGTATTTT.

This clone was seen once. J is TRBJ1-2 and V is TRBV18, with D hard to call. The CDR3 spans 13 residues. Germline V gene sequence: CDR1 KGHSH, CDR2 LQKENI. Trimming left V 3 bases short and J 6 bases short, with 11 bases between. The CDR3 region has the DNA TGTGCCAGCTCACCCTCCCGGGGAGATGGCTACACCTTC. Translation: CASSPSRGDGYTF.

The rearrangement uses TRBV28 and TRBJ2-7, with TRBD2 identical over 7 bases. V shed 4 bases, J shed 3 bases, and the junction held 12 bases outside the gene matches. The CDR3 loop spans 16 amino acids. The germline V gene encodes CDR1 MDHEN and CDR2 SYDVKM. In DNA form, the CDR3 reads TGTGCCAGCAGTTCCCCGCGTCGGGGGGTCGGCTACGAGCAGTACTTC. It encodes CASSSPRRGVGYEQYF.

This clone has more than one count but fewer than ten. The CDR3 DNA reads as TGTGCCAGCAGTTACTCGGACAGCTCTGGAAACACCATATATTTT. The encoded protein is CASSYSDSSGNTIYF. The genes are TRBV6-5 and TRBJ1-3; TRBD1 might be the D (6 bases). CDR3 size: 15 residues. CDR1 is MNHEY and CDR2 is SVGAGI in the germline V gene. Trimming shortened V by 0 bases and J by 0 bases, and 6 bases separated the two germline ends.

CDR3: CASSQDRGGRPGELFF. DNA of the CDR3: TGTGCCAGCAGCCAAGACCGGGGGGGGCGGCCCGGGGAGCTGTTTTTT. This rearrangement joins TRBV4-2 to TRBJ2-2; 8 bases map to TRBD2. The CDR3 runs to 16 residues. Germline V gene lookup returns CDR1 LGHNA and CDR2 YNFKEQ. With V trimmed by 0 bases and J by 6 bases, 6 bases remained unmatched.

This chain joins TRBV5-1 and TRBJ2-7; tentatively, D is TRBD2 (7 bases). This CDR3 is 16 amino acids long. In germline, CDR1 is SGHRS, CDR2 YFSETQ. The ends were cut back, 0 bases at V and 0 bases at J, with 13 bases in the middle. Here the CDR3 reads CASSLGGGGRSYEQYF. The CDR3 DNA reads TGCGCCAGCAGCTTGGGGGGCGGGGGCCGCTCCTACGAGCAGTACTTC.

This clone was detected only once. V is TRBV12-3 or TRBV12-4 and J is TRBJ1-1, with a tentative D call TRBD1 (6 bases). V was pared by 5 bases and J by 11 bases, with 18 bases between. The CDR3 is 13 amino acids. CDR3 protein: CASSPQGAERAFF. The CDR3 DNA reads as TGTGCCAGCAGTCCACAGGGCGCTGAACGGGCTTTCTTT.

V and J are TRBV6-2 or TRBV6-3 and TRBJ1-5; 7 positions match TRBD1. The CDR3 sequence is 15 residues long. The V segment lost 2 bases and the J segment 4 bases; nucleotides outside the gene matches: 5. The germline gives CDR1 MNHEY, CDR2 SVGEGT. The CDR3 sequence is CASSYMGQWNQPQHF. DNA of the CDR3: TGTGCCAGCAGTTACATGGGACAGTGGAATCAGCCCCAGCATTTT.

The V and J genes are TRBV30 and TRBJ1-2, with D possibly TRBD1 on 6 matching bases. This CDR3 has 15 residues. V was clipped by 0 bases and J by 9 bases, with 20 bases between them. Germline V gives CDR1 GTSNPN, CDR2 SVGIG (reference sequence). The CDR3 protein is CAWSVREGVRSRYTF. The CDR3 DNA sequence: TGTGCCTGGAGTGTCAGGGAGGGGGTCAGGTCTCGCTACACCTTC.

This clone was found many times. The V and J genes are TRBV7-3 and TRBJ2-1, with 7 bases fitting TRBD2. Looked up from germline, CDR1 is SGHTA and CDR2 is FQGTGA. After removal of 0 bases from V and 10 bases from J, the junction contained 3 bases not matched to a gene. CDR3 length equals 13 residues. CDR3 in amino acids: CASSLTGREEQFF. The CDR3 DNA is TGTGCCAGCAGCTTAACGGGGCGGGAGGAGCAGTTCTTC.

The chain combines TRBV7-6 with TRBJ2-1, with 7 bases aligning to TRBD2. This CDR3 spans 16 amino acids. Germline-derived CDR1 and CDR2 are SGHVS and FNYEAQ. V shed 1 base, J shed 6 bases, and the junction held 9 bases outside the gene matches. CDR3 region: CASSLVAGEVGNEQFF. The CDR3 nucleotides are TGTGCCAGCAGCTTAGTGGCGGGGGAAGTGGGCAATGAGCAGTTCTTC.

The chain links TRBV9 to TRBJ2-2; possible D gene TRBD2, 5 bases. The V gene lost 0 bases and the J gene lost 3 bases, with 9 bases spanning the gap. This CDR3 comprises 15 residues. Per the germline V gene, CDR1 is SGDLS and CDR2 is YYNGEE. In DNA, the CDR3 is TGTGCCAGCAGCGTAGCGGCTAGCCACACCGGGGAGCTGTTTTTT. Translating it yields CASSVAASHTGELFF.

V gene TRBV6-2 or TRBV6-3 combines with J gene TRBJ1-4; 8 bases map to TRBD1. Trimming cost V 6 bases and J 5 bases; bases outside gene matches: 14. Germline CDR1 MNHEY, CDR2 SVGEGT. The CDR3 contains 17 residues. The CDR3 loop reads CASSKTRVDRGNEKLFF. CDR3 nucleotide sequence: TGTGCCAGCAGCAAGACGCGTGTAGACAGGGGAAATGAAAAACTGTTTTTT.

This chain links TRBV7-8 with TRBJ1-3; D gene ambiguous. From germline, CDR1 is SGHVS and CDR2 FQNEAQ. The CDR3 runs 17 residues. The ends were cut back, 2 bases at V and 0 bases at J, with 14 bases in the middle. For the CDR3, the DNA is TGTGCCAGCAGCTTACGGGCGGGCTCAGTCTCTGGAAACACCATATATTTT. Translating gives CASSLRAGSVSGNTIYF.

The chain recombines TRBV11-2 with TRBJ1-1; tentatively, D is TRBD1 (5 bases). Germline V gene lookup returns CDR1 SGHAT and CDR2 FQNNGV. Trimming cost V 3 bases and J 1 base, with 9 bases left between them. This CDR3 comprises 14 residues. In DNA, the CDR3 is TGTGCCAGCAGCTTGGGGCACGCGAACACTGAAGCTTTCTTT. Residues: CASSLGHANTEAFF.

The chain carries TRBV5-4 and TRBJ2-3, with a tentative D call TRBD2 (6 bases). The CDR3 sequence is 16 residues long. Germline loops: CDR1 SGHNT, CDR2 YYREEE (reference sequence). Trimming stripped 4 bases from V and 7 bases from J, with 22 bases between. The CDR3 nucleotides are TGTGCCAGCAGCACGTACACTAGCAACGTTCGGAATACGCAGTATTTT. It encodes CASSTYTSNVRNTQYF.

This clone turned up a few times. The gene calls are TRBV2 and TRBJ1-2; 8 nucleotides agree with TRBD1. Germline lookup yields CDR1 SNHLY and CDR2 FYNNEI. V lost 3 bases to trimming and J lost 6 bases; unmatched junction nucleotides: 6. CDR3 size: 14 residues. The CDR3 DNA is TGTGCCAGCAGTGAGGGGACAGGAGGGGATGGCTACACCTTC. Residues: CASSEGTGGDGYTF.

The chain recombines TRBV15 with TRBJ2-1; TRBD1 aligns across 7 bases. There are 16 residues in the CDR3. V lost 0 bases to trimming and J lost 6 bases; unmatched junction nucleotides: 8. CDR1 and CDR2 from the germline V gene are LNHNV and YYDKDF (reference sequence). This chain's CDR3 is CATSRDLQGSGNEQFF. CDR3 DNA sequence: TGTGCCACCAGCAGAGATTTACAGGGGTCGGGCAATGAGCAGTTCTTC. Combining the CDR3 with reference TRBV15 and TRBJ2-1 gives the whole variable domain DAMVIQNPRYQVTQFGKPVTLSCSQTLNHNVMYWYQQKSSQAPKLLFHYYDKDFNNEADTPDNFQSRRPNTSFCFLDIRSPGLGDTAMYLCATSRDLQGSGNEQFFGPGTRLTVL.

The chain uses TRBV5-1 and TRBJ1-1, with D perhaps TRBD1 (5 bases). This CDR3 region has 15 residues. V was pared by 0 bases and J by 1 base, with 10 bases between. CDR1 and CDR2 (germline): SGHRS, YFSETQ. The chain's CDR3 is CASSLVGQENTEAFF. The CDR3 coding sequence is TGCGCCAGCAGCTTGGTGGGGCAGGAGAACACTGAAGCTTTCTTT. The complete variable domain, with remaining parts taken from reference TRBV5-1 and TRBJ1-1, reads KAGVTQTPRYLIKTRGQQVTLSCSPISGHRSVSWYQQTPGQGLQFLFEYFSETQRNKGNFPGRFSGRQFSNSRSEMNVSTLELGDSALYLCASSLVGQENTEAFFGQGTRLTVV.

V and J are TRBV15 and TRBJ1-3, with TRBD1 matching 8 bases. The CDR3 totals 20 residues. Germline-derived CDR1 and CDR2 are LNHNV and YYDKDF (reference sequence). V lost 1 base to trimming and J lost 0 bases; unmatched junction nucleotides: 14. The CDR3 loop is CATSRAGQGRMVGSGNTIYF. In nucleotides, the CDR3 is TGTGCCACCAGCAGAGCCGGACAGGGAAGAATGGTCGGCTCTGGAAACACCATATATTTT.

The rearrangement links TRBV5-1 to TRBJ2-7, with 7 bases identical to TRBD2. The CDR3 has 14 residues. Germline assignment: CDR1 SGHRS and CDR2 YFSETQ. V gave up 4 bases and J gave up 7 bases; unmatched junction bases: 11. CDR3 coding DNA: TGCGCCAGCAGCGCCTGGGACTACACTTCAGAGCAGTACTTC. Translated: CASSAWDYTSEQYF. Complete variable domain (other parts from reference TRBV5-1 and TRBJ2-7): KAGVTQTPRYLIKTRGQQVTLSCSPISGHRSVSWYQQTPGQGLQFLFEYFSETQRNKGNFPGRFSGRQFSNSRSEMNVSTLELGDSALYLCASSAWDYTSEQYFGPGTRLTVT.

V gene TRBV6-5 combines with J gene TRBJ1-1; possible D gene TRBD1, 5 bases. Germline-derived CDR1 and CDR2 are MNHEY and SVGAGI. This CDR3 region has 13 residues. Between the trimmed V and J ends, which lost 6 bases and 4 bases, there was a span of 12 bases. This CDR3 is CASSASGGTEAFF. The CDR3 DNA reads as TGTGCCAGCAGCGCGAGCGGGGGCACTGAAGCTTTCTTT.

The chain uses TRBV19 and TRBJ2-5, with TRBD2 matching over 9 bases. This CDR3 has 14 amino acids. Germline CDR1 is LNHDA and CDR2 is SQIVND (reference sequence). After removal of 5 bases from V and 3 bases from J, the junction contained 4 bases not matched to a gene. Here the CDR3 reads CASSGLAGKETQYF. The CDR3 DNA is TGTGCCAGTAGTGGGCTAGCGGGAAAAGAGACCCAGTACTTC.

The V and J genes are TRBV19 and TRBJ2-2; 7 nucleotides line up with TRBD2. With V trimmed by 5 bases and J by 3 bases, 3 bases remained unmatched. The V gene's germline CDR1 is LNHDA and CDR2 SQIVND (reference sequence). This CDR3 is 14 amino acids long. As DNA, the CDR3 is TGTGCCAGTAGTCTGGGGGGGGACACCGGGGAGCTGTTTTTT. Its translation is CASSLGGDTGELFF.

The V call is TRBV13, the J call TRBJ2-3; D is undetermined. This CDR3 is built from 13 residues. V shed 5 bases and J shed 5 bases, with 11 bases lying between them. Germline CDR1 and CDR2: PRHDT and FYEKMQ (reference sequence). This CDR3 reads CASSQSSGDTQYF. The CDR3 DNA follows: TGTGCCAGCAGCCAAAGCTCGGGAGATACGCAGTATTTT.